This is a list of T cell receptor beta chains from one sample in a study of PD-L1 blockade in urothelial cancer. The protocol was immunoSEQ multiplex PCR, while the TCRdb copy is restricted to in-frame clones and leaves out a portion. The sample has 100,000 or so clones, around 82% seen once. Material: PBMCs, obtained around atezolizumab (anti-PD-L1) treatment. The receptors originated from a man aged 45-60 years with urothelial cancer. Each CDR3 is given with its conserved first and last residue. D genes are given only for firm matches. Some rows mark clone size as missing; the rest say once, few, many or name a class of expanded clone.

CDR3 length	D gene	V gene	J gene	clone size	CDR3 protein
14	.	TRBV4-1	TRBJ2-5	.	CASSQQQDQETQYF
13	TRBD2	TRBV5-1	TRBJ2-7	.	CASSLAGVGEQYF
14	TRBD1	TRBV5-4	TRBJ2-7	.	CASSLDRGRYEQYF
14	TRBD1	TRBV5-4	TRBJ1-1	.	CASSGWTGSSEAFF
17	TRBD2	TRBV4-2	TRBJ2-5	once	CASSQGLASGGQETQYF
15	TRBD2	TRBV6-5	TRBJ2-1	.	CASSPGLAGDNEQFF
13	TRBD2	TRBV7-9	TRBJ2-7	.	CASSFWGGEEQYF
13	.	TRBV30	TRBJ1-2	.	CAWSMGAGGGYTF
18	TRBD1	TRBV18	TRBJ1-5	.	CASSPKAGTGGSNQPQHF
15	TRBD2	TRBV7-9	TRBJ2-4	.	CASTGSGLAKNIQYF
15	.	TRBV21-1	TRBJ2-7	.	CASSKPGGHSYEQYF
15	.	TRBV2	TRBJ1-5	.	CASSDNRYSNQPQHF
14	TRBD2	TRBV15	TRBJ2-7	.	CATSRTSGSYEQYF
12	.	TRBV2	TRBJ1-4	.	CANRGANEKLFF
16	TRBD2	TRBV9	TRBJ2-3	.	CASSAVAGGGTDTQYF
16	TRBD2	TRBV9	TRBJ2-1	.	CASSVSSGSSYNEQFF
15	.	TRBV5-1	TRBJ2-7	.	CASSLNMHREYEQYF
15	.	TRBV19	TRBJ1-5	once	CASSITGHGRQPQHF
15	TRBD2	TRBV7-2	TRBJ2-5	few	CASSRPGLVVETQYF
15	TRBD1	TRBV7-9	TRBJ2-1	.	CASSSGTGVYNEQFF
15	TRBD1	TRBV5-1	TRBJ2-6	.	CASSSTGSGANVLTF
15	.	TRBV5-4	TRBJ2-1	.	CASSLGGSSYNEQFF
15	.	TRBV7-9	TRBJ2-2	few	CASSVGTINTGELFF
13	.	TRBV30	TRBJ2-3	.	CAWQVGSTDTQYF
12	TRBD1	TRBV7-2	TRBJ2-7	.	CASSSYRGLLIF
17	.	TRBV19	TRBJ1-5	.	CASSTPHTGRSNQPQHF
15	.	TRBV7-2	TRBJ2-3	.	CASSLQGTHTDTQYF
14	.	TRBV6-6	TRBJ2-7	.	CASSYRDTGYEQYF
19	TRBD1	TRBV30	TRBJ1-4	.	CAWSVQRWRSTGQTEKLFF
17	.	TRBV7-2	TRBJ2-2	.	CASSRTGGPGTSGELFF
15	TRBD1	TRBV5-5	TRBJ2-7	.	CASSLVIPGGGEQYF
16	TRBD2	TRBV11-3	TRBJ2-1	.	CASSTSGGRPYNEQFF
14	TRBD1	TRBV18	TRBJ2-7	.	CASSRDRGRDEQYF
16	TRBD1	TRBV19	TRBJ2-3	.	CASSGRDSPVGDTQYF
14	TRBD2	TRBV7-8	TRBJ2-3	.	CASSVGLAKDTQYF
11	.	TRBV2	TRBJ2-7	few	CASSLSYEQYF
15	TRBD1	TRBV27	TRBJ1-6	few	CASKTGTGGNSPLHF
15	TRBD1	TRBV7-9	TRBJ1-2	.	CASSPIRDSLYGYTF
15	TRBD1	TRBV19	TRBJ1-1	.	CASSPFRTGNTEAFF
15	.	TRBV7-3	TRBJ2-7	.	CASSPGGAGPYEQYF
18	TRBD1	TRBV28	TRBJ1-2	.	CAIRAPPGQGRSDYGYTF